This T cell receptor (beta chain) was recorded in a study of lymphopenia after photon versus proton radiotherapy. Study-level points and caveats: Post-nadir diversity loss with photons came from oligoclonal expansion, particularly CD8+ Temra cells.

Remarks on this clone: Its antigen is still unknown.

Some clones are missing from TCRdb's copy, which holds only in-frame ones; the method was immunoSEQ multiplex PCR. The sample has about 64,000 clones; roughly nine tenths are singletons. The CDR3 extends over 16 amino acids. The germline V gene encodes CDR1 SGHVS and CDR2 FQNEAQ. Trimming left V 1 base short and J 1 base short, with 13 bases between. The sequencing used peripheral blood, collected from a patient treated with proton-based radiotherapy. The V and J genes are TRBV7-8 and TRBJ1-1; no clear D gene. This TCR came from a man aged 80 or over with esophageal cancer. The CDR3 region has the DNA TGTGCCAGCAGCTTAGATGGCGGCAGTAGGAACACTGAAGCTTTCTTT. Translating gives CASSLDGGSRNTEAFF.